What follows are 16 T cell receptor beta chains derived from one specimen sequenced in a study of T cell responses to AZD1222 COVID-19 vaccine. TCRdb keeps only in-frame clones here, not all; method: immunoSEQ multiplex PCR. There are over 95,000 clones in the sample; around nine tenths occur only once, and 10% to 15% lies in the top ten. The input for sequencing was peripheral blood, taken on day 0 of AZD1222 vaccination. These receptors were collected from an adult in good health.

This chain connects TRBV24-1 to TRBJ2-1, with TRBD2 as a possible D gene (5 bases). From germline, CDR1 is KGHDR and CDR2 SFDVKD. CDR3 length: 20 residues. V dropped 1 base and J dropped 0 bases, with 21 bases sitting between them. The DNA of the CDR3 is TGTGCCACCAGTGATTTCCGGGGATCCTTTGGCGGCGGCTCCTACAATGAGCAGTTCTTC. Its protein is CATSDFRGSFGGGSYNEQFF.

The CDR3 DNA sequence: TGTGCCAGCAGCCAATCCGGGACAACCACAGATACGCAGTATTTT. Protein sequence: CASSQSGTTTDTQYF. The chain couples TRBV3-1 (or the pseudogene TRBV3-2) to TRBJ2-3, with TRBD1 as a possible D gene (6 bases). The CDR3 totals 15 residues. In germline, CDR1 is LGHDT, CDR2 YNNKEL (reference sequence). The germline V and J ends were trimmed by 2 bases and 2 bases, with 11 bases remaining between them.

The V gene is TRBV7-2, the J gene TRBJ1-2; D is ambiguous. Germline assignment: CDR1 SGHTA and CDR2 FQGNSA. This CDR3 spans 14 amino acids. V lost 2 bases and J lost 1, with 8 bases in between. The CDR3 nucleotides read TGTGCCAGCAGCTTAACAAGCCTTAACTATGGCTACACCTTC. It is translated as CASSLTSLNYGYTF.

The CDR3 spells CASTDSPNTGELFF. The CDR3 coding sequence is TGTGCCAGCACCGACAGTCCGAACACCGGGGAGCTGTTTTTT. V usage is TRBV28 and J usage is TRBJ2-2; tentative D call: TRBD1 (5 bases). CDR1 MDHEN and CDR2 SYDVKM come from the germline V gene. V was shortened by 7 bases and J by 0 bases, with 9 bases between the two germline ends. This CDR3 region has 14 residues. Combining the CDR3 with reference TRBV28 and TRBJ2-2 gives the whole variable domain DVKVTQSSRYLVKRTGEKVFLECVQDMDHENMFWYRQDPGLGLRLIYFSYDVKMKEKGDIPEGYSVSREKKERFSLILESASTNQTSMYLCASTDSPNTGELFFGEGSRLTVL.

The J gene is TRBJ2-4, the V gene TRBV6-1, with D possibly TRBD1 on 5 matching bases. The CDR3 runs to 16 residues. V was shortened by 1 base and J by 2 bases, with 12 bases between the two germline ends. The germline CDR1 and CDR2 sequences are MNHNS and SASEGT. The CDR3 protein is CASSEVAGITKNIQYF. The CDR3 DNA reads as TGTGCCAGCAGTGAAGTTGCAGGGATAACCAAAAACATTCAGTACTTC.

The CDR3 bases are TGTGCCAGCAGTTGGACGAACACCGGGGAGCTGTTTTTT. It yields the protein CASSWTNTGELFF. The genes are TRBV27 and TRBJ2-2; D ambiguous. V was trimmed by 4 bases and J by 0 bases, leaving 3 bases between them. The CDR3 has 13 amino acids. CDR1 is MNHEY and CDR2 is SMNVEV in the germline V gene (reference sequence).

The chain recombines TRBV5-4 with TRBJ2-7; TRBD2 is a possible D gene (7 bases). Trimming left V 4 bases short and J 4 bases short, with 18 bases between. The CDR3 spans 15 residues. The germline V gene has CDR1 SGHNT and CDR2 YYREEE (reference sequence). CDR3 coding DNA: TGTGCCAGCAGCCTAACGGGGGGCCTCATATACGAGCAGTACTTC. Translating it yields CASSLTGGLIYEQYF.

J is TRBJ2-7 and V is TRBV18; TRBD2 matches at 11 bases. This CDR3 contains 17 residues. Germline CDR1 and CDR2: KGHSH and LQKENI. The J segment lost 2 bases and the V segment lost 4 bases, leaving 10 bases of the junction unmatched. The CDR3 here is CASSRAPSGGLTYEQYF. CDR3 nucleotide sequence: TGTGCCAGCTCACGGGCACCTAGCGGGGGGCTAACCTACGAGCAGTACTTC.

The rearrangement uses TRBV6-2 or TRBV6-3 and TRBJ2-7; D is undetermined. Germline CDR1 MNHEY, CDR2 SVGEGT. Trimming pared 2 bases from V and 2 bases from J, leaving 22 bases between. This CDR3 is 18 amino acids long. The DNA for the CDR3 is TGTGCCAGCAGTTACACACTTTCGGGCAGGCACCTAACCTACGAGCAGTACTTC. Translation gives CASSYTLSGRHLTYEQYF.

Points on this clone: Other DNA sequences within the sample encode an identical CDR3. The rearrangement links TRBV7-2 to TRBJ1-1; no firm D call. V lost 3 bases, J lost 8 bases, and 7 bases lay in between. Germline CDR1 reads SGHTA; CDR2 reads FQGNSA. The CDR3 consists of 11 residues. The CDR3 DNA reads as TGTGCCAGCAGCTTCGGACGGGAAGCTTTCTTT. Protein: CASSFGREAFF.

V usage is TRBV7-8 and J usage is TRBJ1-5; D ambiguous. The CDR3 spans 16 residues. Per germline, CDR1 SGHVS and CDR2 FQNEAQ. V lost 5 bases and J 3 bases, leaving 17 bases between the germline ends. CDR3 nucleotides: TGTGCCAGCAGCCCCCTGCGACGGACCGACAATCAGCCCCAGCATTTT. It specifies CASSPLRRTDNQPQHF.

The chain recombines TRBV6-4 with TRBJ2-1, with D tentatively TRBD2 (8 bases). The V gene's germline CDR1 is MRHNA and CDR2 SNTAGT. Trimming removed 4 bases from V and 6 bases from J, with 16 bases in between. The CDR3 is 15 residues long. CDR3 protein: CASSVGTRGLNEQFF. The CDR3 DNA sequence: TGTGCCAGCAGTGTTGGGACTAGGGGGCTCAATGAGCAGTTCTTC.

The V gene is TRBV6-5, the J gene TRBJ2-1; D is ambiguous. V gave up 5 bases and J gave up 9 bases, with 8 bases separating them. The CDR3 extends over 11 amino acids. Germline CDR1 and CDR2: MNHEY and SVGAGI. The CDR3 loop is CASSIGSEQFF. The CDR3, as DNA: TGTGCCAGCAGTATCGGCTCTGAGCAGTTCTTC.

The gene calls are TRBV24-1 and TRBJ1-1; 10 bases match TRBD1. The CDR3 length is 19 residues. Looked up from germline, CDR1 is KGHDR and CDR2 is SFDVKD. J lost 0 bases, V lost 3 bases, and 12 bases had no gene match. The CDR3 DNA reads TGTGCCACCAGTGATCCGCCCCGACAGGGGGCTTCTCTGAACACTGAAGCTTTCTTT. Translating it yields CATSDPPRQGASLNTEAFF.

The chain carries TRBV3-1 (or the pseudogene TRBV3-2) and TRBJ1-1, with 8 bases matching TRBD1. The length of the CDR3 is 16 residues. The V gene end was trimmed by 4 bases and the J gene end by 1 base; junction bases not matched to a gene: 8. Germline CDR1 is LGHDT and CDR2 is YNNKEL (reference sequence). CDR3 nucleotides: TGTGCCAGCAGCCCCGAAGGGACAGGAGCGAACACTGAAGCTTTCTTT. The encoded protein is CASSPEGTGANTEAFF.

This chain joins TRBV4-3 and TRBJ2-1; 15 bases map to TRBD2. J was trimmed by 0 bases and V by 4 bases; bases with no gene match: 7. Germline V CDR1 and CDR2: LGHNA, YSLEER. This CDR3 is 19 amino acids long. The CDR3 loop reads CASSPSGTSGRSSYNEQFF. Written as DNA, the CDR3 is TGCGCCAGCAGCCCATCAGGGACTAGCGGGAGGAGCTCCTACAATGAGCAGTTCTTC.